Following are 9 T cell receptor beta chains from one sample sequenced in a study of blood T cells in healthy people across ages. With a J-beta primer mix and a sample-barcoded 5' primer, a second PCR ran about 6 to 11 cycles. TCRdb ran MiXCR on the 5' RACE reads and lists one entry per CDR3 protein. This sample has around 800,000 distinct CDR3 sequences; more than 25% occur once, and the top ten carry 2.5% to 3.5%. The data also belong to a second study, concerning T cells of mothers and their children.

Sequenced sample: blood. These receptors originate from a boy between 5 and 17 years old in good health.

The V gene is TRBV20-1, the J gene TRBJ2-7; 7 bases agree with TRBD1. Per the germline V gene, CDR1 is DFQATT and CDR2 is SNEGSKA (reference sequence). The CDR3 covers 13 residues. Trimming removed 6 bases from V and 2 bases from J; junction bases left unmatched: 7. As DNA, the CDR3 is TGCAGTGCCAAGGTCCAGGGGGCCTACGAGCAGTACTTC. Encoded protein: CSAKVQGAYEQYF.

CDR3 residues: CASIGQKETQYF. The CDR3 DNA reads as TGTGCCAGCATTGGACAGAAAGAGACCCAGTACTTC. The rearrangement links TRBV6-1 to TRBJ2-5; maybe TRBD1 (6 bases). CDR3 length equals 12 residues. Trimming removed 7 bases from V and 3 bases from J, with 9 bases in between. Germline values: CDR1 MNHNS, CDR2 SASEGT.

The sample holds a few counts of this clonotype. The chain has TRBV9 and TRBJ2-5; D remains ambiguous. Germline-derived CDR1 and CDR2 are SGDLS and YYNGEE. CDR3 size: 14 residues. V was clipped by 0 bases and J by 3 bases, with 9 bases between them. This chain's CDR3 is CASSVGGREETQYF. DNA for the CDR3: TGTGCCAGCAGCGTAGGAGGCAGAGAAGAGACCCAGTACTTC. The variable domain in full, completed from reference TRBV9 and TRBJ2-5, reads DSGVTQTPKHLITATGQRVTLRCSPRSGDLSVYWYQQSLDQGLQFLIQYYNGEERAKGNILERFSAQQFPDLHSELNLSSLELGDSALYFCASSVGGREETQYFGPGTRLLVL.

This clonotype occurred a few times. CDR3 nucleotides: TGCAGCGTCAGACCGGGACTAGCGGGCAACTCCTACAATGAGCAGTTCTTC. Protein product: CSVRPGLAGNSYNEQFF. The gene calls are TRBV29-1 and TRBJ2-1; TRBD2 agrees at 12 bases. The V segment lost 6 bases and the J segment 0 bases; nucleotides outside the gene matches: 9. The CDR3 covers 17 residues. Germline CDR1 SQVTM, CDR2 ANQGSEA.

V is TRBV12-3 or TRBV12-4 and J is TRBJ2-7; D is possibly TRBD1 (7 bases). There are 13 residues in the CDR3. V lost 5 bases and J lost 5, with 13 bases in between. CDR3 DNA sequence: TGTGCCAGCAGTGGGAGCAGGGGGGACGAGCAGTACTTC. It encodes CASSGSRGDEQYF.

This sequence joins TRBV12-3 or TRBV12-4 and TRBJ2-3; TRBD1 is a possible D gene (8 bases). The CDR3 contains 14 residues. V was pared by 3 bases and J by 5 bases, with 12 bases between. The CDR3 loop reads CASSFGGTGDTQYF. Here the CDR3 DNA reads TGTGCCAGCAGTTTCGGGGGGACAGGAGATACGCAGTATTTT.

This clonotype was seen a single time. The J gene is TRBJ1-2, the V gene TRBV4-2; TRBD1 matches 10 bases. Germline V gene lookup returns CDR1 LGHNA and CDR2 YNFKEQ. Trimming cost V 3 bases and J 6 bases; bases outside gene matches: 4. The CDR3 totals 14 residues. The CDR3 DNA is TGTGCCAGCAGCCAGCCGGGACAGGGGAATGGCTACACCTTC. Protein: CASSQPGQGNGYTF.

A remark on this clonotype: A read error may account for a junction end that differs from germline. The chain carries TRBV25-1 and TRBJ1-4; possibly TRBD1 for D (5 bases). The CDR3 is made up of 15 amino acids. From germline, CDR1 is MGHDK and CDR2 SYGVNS. The CDR3 protein is CASSGDSTLGEKPFF. The CDR3 DNA is TGTGCCAGCAGTGGGGACTCCACGCTCGGAGAAAAACCGTTTTTT.

The chain carries TRBV7-9 and TRBJ2-6; TRBD1 aligns across 9 bases. The V gene end was trimmed by 5 bases and the J gene end by 0 bases; junction bases not matched to a gene: 5. CDR3 length: 17 amino acids. In germline, CDR1 is SEHNR, CDR2 FQNEAQ (reference sequence). CDR3: CASSRGTGISGANVLTF. Here the CDR3 DNA reads TGTGCCAGCAGCCGCGGGACAGGGATCTCTGGGGCCAACGTCCTGACTTTC.